This TCR beta chain was recovered during a study of blood T cell repertoires in COVID-19 (dated by TCRdb to 2018 to 2021). Regarding the research as a whole: Samples from collaborators originated in the United States, Italy and Spain and spanned both the acute and convalescent phases of COVID-19. HLA class I and class II types, where available, came from metadata supplied by the sample provider rather than from assay-based typing. Sample metadata almost always included a de-identified subject ID, COVID-19 status, age in years and sex. The prospective study material was composed of cDNA or gDNA derived from T cells, B-cell-depleted T cells, or PBMCs. The repertoires were released in a freely available public database intended as a resource for research on the immune response to SARS-CoV-2. Samples came from the ongoing ImmuneRACE study (first 160 participants) plus 1,254 subjects from 6 global collaborators. Deeply sampled blood TCRbeta repertoires from subjects exposed to, actively infected with, or recovered from COVID-19 were included in the dataset.

This clone was counted a few times. The specificity of this receptor is unknown. Base qualities are not provided; no much larger clone lies one nucleotide away. Beyond this particular receptor, the publication reports: Clinical and demographic metadata were provided uncurated, with the amount varying by source and participant.

CDR1 and CDR2, looked up from the germline V gene, are MNHNS and SASEGT. V is reduced by 3 bases and J by 0 bases, leaving a spacing of 11 bases between them. The CDR3 numbers 15 residues from cysteine through phenylalanine. CDR3 DNA only is kept here, 45 bases in frame from base 1. Whole blood was collected in K2EDTA tubes by collaborating institutions according to the institutions' own protocols. For TCRbeta analysis, collaborators shipped samples in one of three forms: frozen whole blood, isolated PBMCs, or DNA extracted from either of those sample types. TCRbeta CDR3 regions were amplified from genomic DNA by means of the immunoSEQ Assay, a bias-controlled multiplex PCR. The authors' analysis ran thus. Within the assay, amplification of reference gene primers was used to estimate how many nucleated cells each sample contained. To quantify the absolute abundance of each unique TCRbeta CDR3 rearrangement, sequence reads were collapsed and filtered. For each sample, productive Simpson clonality was calculated by taking the square root of Simpson's diversity index across productive rearrangements. In TCRdb, the immuneACCESS table is reduced to in-frame sequences with V and J assigned. These tables do not hold every clone; where another copy was compared, an unresolved V gene accounts for under half, and the others remain unexplained. Clonal size and the V and J genes are those of that table, whereas D and trimming came from the DNA. The sample table holds approximately 100,000 clones, of which 75% to 85% were seen once. The biggest ten clones account for 4% to 5.5% of the sample.

Sequencing input: peripheral blood. The sequence came from a man aged 55 to 70 with acute or convalescent COVID-19. This chain joins TRBV6-1 to TRBJ1-1, with TRBD1 tentatively as D gene (5 bases match). The bases are TGTGCCAGCAGTGATTGGGCAGGGATGAACACTGAAGCTTTCTTT. Translated, it reads CASSDWAGMNTEAFF.